A single sample gave rise to the 23 T cell receptor beta chains below, sequenced in a study of blood T cell repertoires in COVID-19. Only in-frame clones appear in the TCRdb table, and some are missing; sequencing was by immunoSEQ multiplex PCR. The data contain over 250,000 clones, around nine tenths of them seen just once; the ten biggest clones take up 8.5% to 10%. Sequenced material: peripheral blood. The source is a man in his forties who had recovered from COVID-19.

CDR3 sequence: CASSVTSGISTDTQYF. In DNA, the CDR3 is TGTGCCAGCAGCGTGACTAGCGGGATAAGCACAGATACGCAGTATTTT. The chain uses TRBV9 and TRBJ2-3; 11 positions match TRBD2. The CDR3 sequence is 16 residues long. V lost 2 bases, J lost 0 bases, and 2 bases stayed unmatched. Germline-derived CDR1 and CDR2 are SGDLS and YYNGEE.

The chain uses TRBV6-5 and TRBJ2-3, with D unresolved. This CDR3 region has 14 residues. V was shortened by 7 bases and J by 0 bases, with 11 bases between the two germline ends. The germline gives CDR1 MNHEY, CDR2 SVGAGI. The CDR3 spells CASKQLPSTDTQYF. The CDR3, as DNA: TGTGCCAGCAAGCAATTACCTAGCACAGATACGCAGTATTTT.

The chain couples TRBV6-2 or TRBV6-3 to TRBJ2-1; tentatively, D is TRBD2 (5 bases). V was clipped by 0 bases and J by 0 bases, with 12 bases between them. The germline V gene has CDR1 MNHEY and CDR2 SVGEGT. CDR3 length: 17 amino acids. DNA of the CDR3: TGTGCCAGCAGTTACTCGAGGGTGGTCGGCTCCTACAATGAGCAGTTCTTC. It specifies CASSYSRVVGSYNEQFF.

The V gene is TRBV5-1, the J gene TRBJ2-7; TRBD2 aligns across 7 bases. Germline CDR1 SGHRS, CDR2 YFSETQ. This CDR3 is 15 amino acids long. J lost 6 bases, V lost 1 base, and 10 bases had no gene match. CDR3 sequence: CASSLFAGVSAEQYF. The CDR3 DNA follows: TGCGCCAGCAGCTTGTTCGCGGGAGTCTCAGCCGAGCAGTACTTC.

The chain employs TRBV2 and TRBJ1-2; D unclear. Trimming shortened V by 6 bases and J by 8 bases, and 19 bases separated the two germline ends. This CDR3 region has 14 residues. Per the germline V gene, CDR1 is SNHLY and CDR2 is FYNNEI. CDR3 sequence: CASRLGQAVTGYTF. In nucleotides, the CDR3 is TGTGCCAGCAGACTTGGGCAGGCCGTCACGGGCTACACCTTC.

In nucleotides, the CDR3 is TGCAGCGAACAGACAGGGGTGGTTGATACGCAGTATTTT. It is translated as CSEQTGVVDTQYF. The chain carries TRBV29-1 and TRBJ2-3, with TRBD1 matching over 8 bases. The V gene end was trimmed by 7 bases and the J gene end by 6 bases; junction bases not matched to a gene: 9. CDR3 length: 13 residues. The germline gives CDR1 SQVTM, CDR2 ANQGSEA.

This clone occurred once. The CDR3 region is CASSYSGGLEQFF. DNA for the CDR3: TGTGCCAGCAGTTACTCGGGAGGGCTAGAGCAGTTCTTC. This chain uses TRBV6-2 or TRBV6-3 with TRBJ2-1; 7 nucleotides align to TRBD2. The V and J ends lost 0 bases and 10 bases, in that order; junction bases with no gene match: 3. From germline, CDR1 is MNHEY and CDR2 SVGEGT. The CDR3 runs to 13 residues.

The V call is TRBV9, the J call TRBJ2-3, with a weak D call TRBD2 (5 bases). Trimming left V 0 bases short and J 0 bases short, with 5 bases between. Per the germline V gene, CDR1 is SGDLS and CDR2 is YYNGEE. The CDR3 covers 14 residues. The CDR3 DNA reads as TGTGCCAGCAGCGTAGCGGGGAGCACAGATACGCAGTATTTT. Its protein is CASSVAGSTDTQYF.

J is TRBJ1-2 and V is TRBV9, with D unresolved. V lost 2 bases to trimming and J lost 8 bases, with 10 bases between them. In germline, CDR1 is SGDLS, CDR2 YYNGEE. The CDR3 runs to 12 residues. The DNA for the CDR3 is TGTGCCAGCAGCGTGCCCTCGGAGGGCTACACCTTC. Translating gives CASSVPSEGYTF.

This clone appeared a single time. The V gene is TRBV10-3, the J gene TRBJ2-1; 7 positions match TRBD1. The CDR3 has 12 amino acids. After removal of 5 bases from V and 15 bases from J, the junction contained 10 bases not matched to a gene. Germline V gene lookup returns CDR1 ENHRY and CDR2 SYGVKD. The CDR3, as DNA: TGTGCCATCAGTAGACAGGGCCTTCGTATGTTCTTC. Translated: CAISRQGLRMFF.

The gene calls are TRBV28 and TRBJ1-3, with 8 bases aligning to TRBD1. V was pared by 11 bases and J by 4 bases, with 13 bases of the junction left unmatched. Per the germline V gene, CDR1 is MDHEN and CDR2 is SYDVKM. The CDR3 is 15 residues long. The CDR3 nucleotides read TGTGCCGTTCAGGGGGCAGGGATGTGGGGAAACACCATATATTTT. It specifies CAVQGAGMWGNTIYF.

The chain joins TRBV7-2 to TRBJ1-4; D not certain. The V gene lost 5 bases and the J gene lost 4 bases, with 11 bases spanning the gap. The CDR3 runs 14 residues. From germline, CDR1 is SGHTA and CDR2 FQGNSA. Here the CDR3 reads CASSPRRGNEKLFF. Written as DNA, the CDR3 is TGTGCCAGCAGCCCTCGCCGGGGTAATGAAAAACTGTTTTTT.

The V and J genes are TRBV6-1 and TRBJ2-5, with TRBD2 as a possible D gene (5 bases). The CDR3 is 16 amino acids. Between the trimmed V and J ends, which lost 2 bases and 2 bases, there was a span of 15 bases. Germline assignment: CDR1 MNHNS and CDR2 SASEGT. The CDR3 here is CASSERSGWGQETQYF. The CDR3, as DNA: TGTGCCAGCAGTGAAAGGTCGGGGTGGGGACAAGAGACCCAGTACTTC.

This chain connects TRBV7-8 to TRBJ2-1; 8 bases are shared with TRBD1. Trimming cost V 3 bases and J 0 bases; bases outside gene matches: 4. Germline V gene data show CDR1 as SGHVS and CDR2 as FQNEAQ. The CDR3 totals 16 residues. This CDR3 reads CASSFRQGSSYNEQFF. Here the CDR3 DNA reads TGTGCCAGCAGCTTCCGACAGGGGAGCTCCTACAATGAGCAGTTCTTC.

This clone was recorded a few times. This chain uses TRBV4-3 with TRBJ2-7, with D tentatively TRBD2 (5 bases). V lost 4 bases and J 0 bases, leaving 10 bases between the germline ends. Germline lookup yields CDR1 LGHNA and CDR2 YSLEER. The CDR3 spans 14 residues. The CDR3 sequence: CASSPGRGSYEQYF. In DNA form, the CDR3 reads TGCGCCAGCAGCCCCGGACGGGGCTCCTACGAGCAGTACTTC.

CDR3 residues: CASSLDRDYGYTF. The CDR3, as DNA: TGTGCCAGCAGCCTAGACAGGGACTATGGCTACACCTTC. This chain links TRBV27 with TRBJ1-2; 7 bases align to TRBD1. The germline V gene has CDR1 MNHEY and CDR2 SMNVEV (reference sequence). The CDR3 is made up of 13 amino acids. V lost 6 bases, J lost 3 bases, and 4 bases stayed unmatched.

J is TRBJ1-4 and V is TRBV4-2, with 9 bases identical to TRBD1. The CDR3 is 14 residues long. The J segment lost 7 bases and the V segment lost 4 bases, leaving 4 bases of the junction unmatched. CDR1 and CDR2 (germline): LGHNA, YNFKEQ. The CDR3 DNA reads as TGTGCCAGCAGCCCCGGGACAGGGCCTGAAAAACTGTTTTTT. Its translation: CASSPGTGPEKLFF.

The chain uses TRBV2 and TRBJ1-2, with 7 bases aligning to TRBD1. CDR1 is SNHLY, CDR2 FYNNEI, per germline. With V trimmed by 6 bases and J by 4 bases, 8 bases remained unmatched. The CDR3 loop spans 14 amino acids. The CDR3, as DNA: TGTGCCAGCAGCTACTCCGGGACAGCCTATGGCTACACCTTC. This encodes CASSYSGTAYGYTF.

Details on this clone: Different DNA sequences within this sample yield the same CDR3. The rearrangement uses TRBV9 and TRBJ2-3, with D possibly matching TRBD2 (5 bases). Trimming took 1 base from V and 0 from J, leaving 9 bases between them. Looked up from germline, CDR1 is SGDLS and CDR2 is YYNGEE. The CDR3 spans 15 residues. For the CDR3, the DNA is TGTGCCAGCAGCGTACGGGGAATCAGCACAGATACGCAGTATTTT. Translation: CASSVRGISTDTQYF. The full variable domain, its missing parts supplied by reference TRBV9 and TRBJ2-3, is DSGVTQTPKHLITATGQRVTLRCSPRSGDLSVYWYQQSLDQGLQFLIQYYNGEERAKGNILERFSAQQFPDLHSELNLSSLELGDSALYFCASSVRGISTDTQYFGPGTRLTVL.

The V gene is TRBV27, the J gene TRBJ1-5; D possibly corresponds to TRBD1 (6 bases). Germline V gene data show CDR1 as MNHEY and CDR2 as SMNVEV (reference sequence). V was shortened by 1 base and J by 7 bases, with 17 bases between the two germline ends. CDR3 length: 16 residues. The DNA of the CDR3 is TGTGCCAGCAGTTTATATCCCAGGGCGCAGGGGCAGCCCCAGCATTTT. It is translated as CASSLYPRAQGQPQHF.

The V call is TRBV9, the J call TRBJ2-3; no clear D gene. Deletions cut 3 bases from V and 2 bases from J, with 7 bases between. The CDR3 totals 13 residues. Germline CDR1 reads SGDLS; CDR2 reads YYNGEE. The CDR3 reads CASSASVTDTQYF. The CDR3, as DNA: TGTGCCAGCAGCGCCTCGGTCACAGATACGCAGTATTTT.

V gene TRBV29-1 combines with J gene TRBJ1-1, with 8 bases identical to TRBD1. CDR3 length: 16 amino acids. The junction had 22 bases not matched to a gene; V was cut back by 6 bases and J by 10 bases. Germline lookup yields CDR1 SQVTM and CDR2 ANQGSEA. DNA for the CDR3: TGCAGCGTCCGACGTGGGGGAGGACAGGGAAGATTTGGAGCTTTCTTT. Its translation: CSVRRGGGQGRFGAFF.

The J gene is TRBJ1-1, the V gene TRBV7-9; 9 bases are a match to TRBD1. The CDR3 length is 14 residues. Germline CDR1 reads SEHNR; CDR2 reads FQNEAQ (reference sequence). Trimming removed 5 bases from V and 10 bases from J; junction bases left unmatched: 11. CDR3 residues: CASSPPGTGMAAFF. The CDR3 DNA sequence: TGTGCCAGCAGCCCCCCCGGGACAGGGATGGCAGCTTTCTTT.